Sequencing of this T cell receptor (beta chain) was carried out in a study of breast tumors, draining lymph nodes, adjacent tissues. TCRdb reprocessed the multiplex PCR reads via MiXCR and lists one record per CDR3 protein. The sample includes about 66,000 distinct CDR3 sequences, around two fifths of them seen just once. Trimming cost V 4 bases and J 4 bases; bases outside gene matches: 6. CDR3 length equals 14 residues. CDR1 is GTSNPN and CDR2 is SVGIG in the germline V gene (reference sequence). The TCR was taken from a female donor with breast cancer. Some clones in this sample may be carry-over from other donors' samples. This chain connects TRBV30 to TRBJ2-1; 8 nucleotides line up with TRBD2. The sample consisted of breast tumor tissue. The CDR3 is CAWNPLAGYNEQFF. The CDR3 DNA sequence: TGTGCCTGGAACCCCCTAGCGGGTTACAATGAGCAGTTCTTC.